This T cell receptor beta chain was identified during a study of blood T cell repertoires in COVID-19. Study as a whole: In each case, the material was cDNA or gDNA derived from T cells, B-cell-depleted T cells, or PBMCs.

Per the original methods: Cell counts per sample came from amplifying reference gene primers. Profiling relied on immunoSEQ multiplex PCR, and the TCRdb table lists in-frame clones only, not all of them. D and trimming come from the DNA, and the V and J calls and clone size come from that table. In the table there are approximately 260,000 clones, about nine tenths of which are singletons. Adults between roughly 18 and 100 years of age took part from 20 to 25 US areas. Which cohort a participant joined came from the clinical history participants gave. V lost 0 bases to trimming and J lost 8 bases, with 11 bases between them. Germline lookup yields CDR1 SGHRS and CDR2 YFSETQ. CDR3 size: 14 residues.

The sample was PBMCs or T cells enriched from blood (not recorded which). This clonotype was sampled from a young woman with acute COVID-19. The chain is built from TRBV5-1 and TRBJ1-4; D gene uncertain. In DNA form, the CDR3 reads TGCGCCAGCAGCTTGGCCGGGAGCGGCGAAAAACTGTTTTTT. It codes for CASSLAGSGEKLFF.